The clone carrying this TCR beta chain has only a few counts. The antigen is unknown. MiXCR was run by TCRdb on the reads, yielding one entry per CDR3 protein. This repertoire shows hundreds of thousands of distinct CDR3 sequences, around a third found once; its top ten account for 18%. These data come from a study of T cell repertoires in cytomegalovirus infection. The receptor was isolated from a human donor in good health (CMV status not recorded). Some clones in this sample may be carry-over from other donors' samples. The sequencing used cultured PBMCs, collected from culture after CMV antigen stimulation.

The CDR3 sequence is CASSYSNGRWTGELFF. CDR3 in DNA: TGTGCCAGCAGTTACTCGAATGGGAGGTGGACCGGGGAGCTGTTTTTT. This rearrangement joins TRBV6-2 or TRBV6-3 to TRBJ2-2; D is perhaps TRBD2 (6 bases). This CDR3 contains 16 residues. Germline V gene lookup returns CDR1 MNHEY and CDR2 SVGEGT. V lost 0 bases, J lost 5 bases, and 13 bases lay in between.